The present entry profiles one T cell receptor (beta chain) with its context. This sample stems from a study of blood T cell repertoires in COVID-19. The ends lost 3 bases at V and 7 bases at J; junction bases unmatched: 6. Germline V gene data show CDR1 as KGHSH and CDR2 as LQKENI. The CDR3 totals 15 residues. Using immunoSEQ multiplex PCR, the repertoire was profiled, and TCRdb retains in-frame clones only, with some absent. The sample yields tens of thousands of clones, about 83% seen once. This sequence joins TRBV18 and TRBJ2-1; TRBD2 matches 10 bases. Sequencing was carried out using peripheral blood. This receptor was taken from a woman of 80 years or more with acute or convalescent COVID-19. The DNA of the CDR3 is TGTGCCAGCTCACCCCTAGCGGGAGCTAGGAATGAGCAGTTCTTC. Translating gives CASSPLAGARNEQFF.